There are many counts of the clone carrying this T cell receptor (beta chain). The antigen remains unidentified. The sample originates from a study of early T cells in non-severe SARS-CoV-2 infection. Overall study findings and caveats: Reliance on VDJdb matching favored anti-spike CD8 responses; private and CD4 specificities were missed.

V was clipped by 1 base and J by 0 bases; unmatched bases: 5. This CDR3 region has 16 residues. In germline, CDR1 is DFQATT, CDR2 SNEGSKA (reference sequence). A single record per CDR3 protein comes from TCRdb applying MiXCR to the 5' RACE reads. Counted here are approximately 77,000 distinct CDR3 sequences, less than 5.5% occurring once; the ten biggest clones make up 7.3%. This sample comprised whole blood, obtained at baseline. This rearrangement joins TRBV20-1 to TRBJ2-2; TRBD2 matches 7 bases. The receptor was derived from an adult who was a healthcare worker with PCR-confirmed SARS-CoV-2 infection or an uninfected control (not recorded which). The CDR3: CSARVGGRTNTGELFF. The CDR3 nucleotides are TGCAGTGCTAGAGTGGGCGGGAGAACGAACACCGGGGAGCTGTTTTTT.